A selection of T cell receptor beta chains follows, all from one sample in a study of graft-versus-host responses after intestinal transplantation. The method was immunoSEQ multiplex PCR; TCRdb's version includes in-frame clones alone and lacks a portion of them. The sample has about 90,000 clones, roughly nine tenths seen once. The antigens for these receptors are not known. This specimen was unstimulated CD8+ T cells sorted from spleen or lymph node cells, taken before intestinal transplant. These receptors all come from a human donor who received an intestinal transplant. CDR3s leave out the opening cysteine and the closing phenylalanine or tryptophan. The order of the fields is V gene, clone size, CDR3 protein. Expanded clones get a size class; other rows say once, few or many, or leave the size out.

V gene: TRBV2; clone size: NA; CDR3 protein: ASSDPTGNQPQH
V gene: TRBV5-1; clone size: once; CDR3 protein: ASSFRQGSNTEAF
V gene: TRBV6-6; clone size: NA; CDR3 protein: ASSSPYLQNTEAF
V gene: TRBV13; clone size: once; CDR3 protein: ASSLGGTEANYGYT
V gene: TRBV4-1; clone size: NA; CDR3 protein: ASSQVHGTTSYNEQF
V gene: TRBV6-1; clone size: NA; CDR3 protein: ASSEFPGTSGFGYT
V gene: TRBV27; clone size: once; CDR3 protein: ASSWSDSNTEAF
V gene: TRBV6-1; clone size: NA; CDR3 protein: ASSEALNTEAF
V gene: TRBV28; clone size: NA; CDR3 protein: ASSLGDRGGETQY
V gene: TRBV5-5; clone size: NA; CDR3 protein: ASSPGIADSYEQY
V gene: TRBV12-5; clone size: NA; CDR3 protein: ASGLNSGYQPQH
V gene: TRBV28; clone size: NA; CDR3 protein: ASSLIGGGYNSPLH
V gene: TRBV15; clone size: NA; CDR3 protein: ATSKTSGVSTDTQY
V gene: TRBV27; clone size: NA; CDR3 protein: ASSLNTGGNTEAF
V gene: TRBV6-1; clone size: NA; CDR3 protein: ASSVPREGEQY
V gene: TRBV6-1; clone size: NA; CDR3 protein: ASTPGQEF
V gene: TRBV30; clone size: few; CDR3 protein: AWNWDTIPNYGYT
V gene: TRBV7-9; clone size: NA; CDR3 protein: ASSARRAGAYNEQF
V gene: TRBV27; clone size: NA; CDR3 protein: ASSLSPMAYEQY
V gene: TRBV27; clone size: NA; CDR3 protein: ASRQGSYAYEQY
V gene: TRBV19; clone size: NA; CDR3 protein: ASAVGLADNEQF
V gene: TRBV6-1; clone size: NA; CDR3 protein: TSSELYRHGNQPQH
V gene: TRBV5-8; clone size: NA; CDR3 protein: ASSSRQSTEAF
V gene: TRBV7-9; clone size: NA; CDR3 protein: ASRPQPGMGQETQY
V gene: TRBV4-1; clone size: NA; CDR3 protein: ASSQILAGGSDTQY
V gene: TRBV7-9; clone size: NA; CDR3 protein: ASSLVGTSRAGELF
V gene: TRBV5-5; clone size: NA; CDR3 protein: ASSLIRWVWTGELF
V gene: TRBV30; clone size: NA; CDR3 protein: AWSVWTSDPIQY
V gene: TRBV4-1; clone size: NA; CDR3 protein: ASSQDPGSYNEQF
V gene: TRBV12-1; clone size: NA; CDR3 protein: ASSSSSTALSGNTIY
V gene: TRBV27; clone size: NA; CDR3 protein: ASSPTSSYNEQF
V gene: TRBV4-2; clone size: NA; CDR3 protein: ASSQGEGGRTDTQY
V gene: TRBV9; clone size: NA; CDR3 protein: ASSVRGRALATSTDTQY
V gene: TRBV7-9; clone size: NA; CDR3 protein: ASSSSKNEQY
V gene: TRBV28; clone size: NA; CDR3 protein: ASSALGNQPQH